This T cell receptor beta chain was captured by sequencing in a study of cytomegalovirus exposure and HLA in healthy donors. In the study overall: Both the 100 to 150 validation repertoires and the roughly 620 first-cohort repertoires used the same platform, as reported by a later analysis.

In this sample, this clone turned up a few times. Antigen specificity is unknown. Study-wide results and caveats: Among TCR sequences, most were rare, though some public TCRs appeared in many donors. According to the study, around 160 TCR beta chains were cytomegalovirus-associated.

Profiling relied on immunoSEQ multiplex PCR, and the TCRdb table lists in-frame clones only, not all of them. Of around 150,000 clones detected, approximately 88% appear once; the ten largest clones hold about 10%. The CDR3 is 14 residues long. V gave up 0 bases and J gave up 6 bases, with 9 bases separating them. Looked up from germline, CDR1 is ENHRY and CDR2 is SYGVKD. The clonotype was recovered from a man aged 25 to 40 in good health and CMV-seropositive. This rearrangement joins TRBV10-3 to TRBJ1-5; D is unclear. The sample was PBMCs. The CDR3: CAISESTGSQPQHF. The CDR3 DNA reads as TGTGCCATCAGTGAGTCGACGGGGAGTCAGCCCCAGCATTTT.